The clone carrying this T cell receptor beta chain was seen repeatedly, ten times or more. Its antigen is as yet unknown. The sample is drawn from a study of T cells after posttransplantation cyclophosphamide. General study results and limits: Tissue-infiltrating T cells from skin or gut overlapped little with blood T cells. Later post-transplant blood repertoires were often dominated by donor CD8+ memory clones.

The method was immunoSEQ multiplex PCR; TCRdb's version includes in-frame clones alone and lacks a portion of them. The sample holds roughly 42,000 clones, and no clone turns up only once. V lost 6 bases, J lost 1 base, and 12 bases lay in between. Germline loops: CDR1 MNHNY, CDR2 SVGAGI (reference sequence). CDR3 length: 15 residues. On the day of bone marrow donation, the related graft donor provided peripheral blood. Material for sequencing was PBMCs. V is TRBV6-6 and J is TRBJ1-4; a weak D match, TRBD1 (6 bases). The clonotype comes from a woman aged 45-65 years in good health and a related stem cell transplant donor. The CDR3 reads CASSPLDRTNEKLFF. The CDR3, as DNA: TGTGCCAGCAGCCCCCTGGACAGAACTAATGAAAAACTGTTTTTT.